This is a list of T cell receptor beta chains from one sample in a study of T cell repertoires in cytomegalovirus infection. TCRdb ran MiXCR on the reads and lists one entry per CDR3 protein. The profile shows some 300,000 distinct CDR3 sequences, 9.6% of them singletons. What was sequenced was PBMCs. Source of these receptors: a human donor in good health (CMV status not recorded). Some clones in this sample may be carry-over from other donors' samples. Each CDR3 is given with its conserved first and last residue. D genes are given only for firm matches. Only some rows state a clone size, as once, few, many or a class for expanded clones.

>TRBJ1-2|TRBD1|TRBV6-1|many
CASSPRDSVYGYTF
TGTGCCAGCAGTCCCAGGGACAGCGTCTATGGCTACACCTTC
>TRBJ1-5|TRBD1|TRBV7-2|many
CASSLVGQGAPNQPQHF
TGTGCCAGCAGCTTAGTTGGACAGGGGGCACCCAATCAGCCCCAGCATTTT
>TRBJ1-4|.|TRBV25-1|many
CASSAREKLFF
TGTGCCAGCAGTGCCCGGGAAAAACTGTTTTTT
>TRBJ1-3|.|TRBV20-1|many
CSVPDHSGNTIYF
TGCAGTGTCCCGGATCACTCTGGAAACACCATATATTTT
>TRBJ2-6|TRBD2|TRBV28|many
CASSLTGGAANVLTF
TGTGCCAGCAGTCTAACGGGGGGTGCGGCCAACGTCCTGACTTTC
>TRBJ2-7|.|TRBV6-1|many
CASSEWGVSPPEQYF
TGTGCCAGCAGTGAATGGGGGGTCAGCCCGCCCGAGCAGTACTTC
>TRBJ1-5|.|TRBV6-1|many
CASSEATGRFSSNQPQHF
TGTGCCAGCAGTGAAGCGACAGGACGATTCTCGAGCAATCAGCCCCAGCATTTT
>TRBJ1-4|.|TRBV14|.
CASSQWGGEKLFF
TGTGCCAGCAGCCAGTGGGGGGGGGAAAAACTGTTTTTT
>TRBJ2-5|.|TRBV15|few
CATSRPGYETQYF
TGTGCCACCAGCAGACCAGGGTACGAGACCCAGTACTTC
>TRBJ1-5|.|TRBV6-2/TRBV6-3|few
CASSYSPKESGKNQPQHF
TGTGCCAGCAGTTACTCGCCAAAGGAGTCAGGGAAGAATCAGCCCCAGCATTTT